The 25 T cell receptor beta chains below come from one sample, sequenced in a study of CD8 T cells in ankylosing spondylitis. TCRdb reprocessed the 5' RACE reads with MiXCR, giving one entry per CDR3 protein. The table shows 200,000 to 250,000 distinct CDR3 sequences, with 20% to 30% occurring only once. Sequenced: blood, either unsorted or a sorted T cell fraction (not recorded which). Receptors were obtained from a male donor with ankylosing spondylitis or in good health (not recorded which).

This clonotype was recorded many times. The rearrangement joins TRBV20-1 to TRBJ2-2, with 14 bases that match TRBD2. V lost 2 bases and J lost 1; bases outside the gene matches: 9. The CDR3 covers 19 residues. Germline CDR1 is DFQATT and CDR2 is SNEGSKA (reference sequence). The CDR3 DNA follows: TGCAGTGCTAGACGCCCGACAGGGACTAGCGGGGGGAACACCGGGGAGCTGTTTTTT. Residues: CSARRPTGTSGGNTGELFF.

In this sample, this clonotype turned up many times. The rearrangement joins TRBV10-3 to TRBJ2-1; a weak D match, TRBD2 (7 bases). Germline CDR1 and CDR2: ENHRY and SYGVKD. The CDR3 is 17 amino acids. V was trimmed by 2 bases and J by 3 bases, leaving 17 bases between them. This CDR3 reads CAISEGPGGPYYNEQFF. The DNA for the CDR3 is TGTGCCATCAGTGAGGGGCCCGGGGGGCCCTACTACAATGAGCAGTTCTTC.

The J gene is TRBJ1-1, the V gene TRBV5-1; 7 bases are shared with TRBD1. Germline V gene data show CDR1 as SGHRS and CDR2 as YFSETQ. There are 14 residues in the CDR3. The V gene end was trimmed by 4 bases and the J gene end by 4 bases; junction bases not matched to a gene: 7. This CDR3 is CASSVTGEGTEAFF. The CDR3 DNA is TGCGCCAGCAGCGTAACAGGGGAGGGCACTGAAGCTTTCTTT.

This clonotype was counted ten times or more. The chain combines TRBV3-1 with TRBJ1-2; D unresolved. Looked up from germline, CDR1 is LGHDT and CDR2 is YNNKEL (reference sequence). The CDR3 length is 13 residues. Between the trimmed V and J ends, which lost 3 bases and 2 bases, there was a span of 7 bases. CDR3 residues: CASSQARNYGYTF. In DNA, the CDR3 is TGTGCCAGCAGCCAGGCCCGGAACTATGGCTACACCTTC.

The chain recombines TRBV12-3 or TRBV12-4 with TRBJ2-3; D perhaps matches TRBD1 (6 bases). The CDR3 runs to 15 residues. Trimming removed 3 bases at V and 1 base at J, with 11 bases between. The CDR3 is CASSLLGHGTDTQYF. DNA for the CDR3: TGTGCCAGCAGTTTGTTGGGACACGGCACAGATACGCAGTATTTT.

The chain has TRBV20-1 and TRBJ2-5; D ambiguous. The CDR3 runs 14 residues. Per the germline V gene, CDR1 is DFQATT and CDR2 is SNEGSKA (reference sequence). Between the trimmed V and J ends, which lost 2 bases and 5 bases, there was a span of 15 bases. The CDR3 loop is CSARNAIAGETQYF. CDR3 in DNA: TGCAGTGCTAGAAATGCGATAGCTGGCGAGACCCAGTACTTC.

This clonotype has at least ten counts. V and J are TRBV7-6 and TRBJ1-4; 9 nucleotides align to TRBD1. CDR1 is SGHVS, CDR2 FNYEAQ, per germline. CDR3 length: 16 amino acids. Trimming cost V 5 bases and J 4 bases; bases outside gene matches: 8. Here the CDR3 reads CASSAYVGQGNEKLFF. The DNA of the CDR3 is TGTGCCAGCAGCGCCTACGTGGGACAGGGTAATGAAAAACTGTTTTTT.

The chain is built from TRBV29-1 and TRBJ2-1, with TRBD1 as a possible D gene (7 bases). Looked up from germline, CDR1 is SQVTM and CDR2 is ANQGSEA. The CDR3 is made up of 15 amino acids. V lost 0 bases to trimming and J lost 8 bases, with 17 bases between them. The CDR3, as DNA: TGCAGCGTTGAAGAATTCAGGGGGGCCGGGGATGAGCAGTTCTTC. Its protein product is CSVEEFRGAGDEQFF.

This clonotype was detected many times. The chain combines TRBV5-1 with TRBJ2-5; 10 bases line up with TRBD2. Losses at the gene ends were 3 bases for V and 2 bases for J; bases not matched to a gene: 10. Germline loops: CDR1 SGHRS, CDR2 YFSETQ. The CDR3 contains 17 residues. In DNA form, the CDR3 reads TGCGCCAGCAGCTCCGGACTAGCGGTTATGGGGCAAGAGACCCAGTACTTC. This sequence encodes CASSSGLAVMGQETQYF.

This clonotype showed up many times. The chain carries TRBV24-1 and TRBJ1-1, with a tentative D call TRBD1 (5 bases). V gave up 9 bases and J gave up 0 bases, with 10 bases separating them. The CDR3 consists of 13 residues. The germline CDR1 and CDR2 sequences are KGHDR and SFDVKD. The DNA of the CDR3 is TGTGCCACCCGCGACAGTCTGAACACTGAAGCTTTCTTT. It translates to CATRDSLNTEAFF.

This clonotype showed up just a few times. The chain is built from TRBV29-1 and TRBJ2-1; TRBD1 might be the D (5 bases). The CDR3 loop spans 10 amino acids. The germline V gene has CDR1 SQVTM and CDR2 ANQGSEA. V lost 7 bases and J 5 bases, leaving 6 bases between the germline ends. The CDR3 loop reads CSGQNNEQFF. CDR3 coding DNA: TGCAGCGGACAGAACAATGAGCAGTTCTTC.

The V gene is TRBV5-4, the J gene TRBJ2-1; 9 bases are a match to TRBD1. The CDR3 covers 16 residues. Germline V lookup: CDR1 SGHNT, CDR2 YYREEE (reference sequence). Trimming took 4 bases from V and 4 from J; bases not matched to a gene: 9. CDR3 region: CASSTVGTGTYNEQFF. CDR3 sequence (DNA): TGTGCCAGCAGCACCGTAGGGACAGGGACTTACAATGAGCAGTTCTTC. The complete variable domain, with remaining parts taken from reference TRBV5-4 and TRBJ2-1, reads ETGVTQSPTHLIKTRGQQVTLRCSSQSGHNTVSWYQQALGQGPQFIFQYYREEENGRGNFPPRFSGLQFPNYSSELNVNALELDDSALYLCASSTVGTGTYNEQFFGPGTRLTVL.

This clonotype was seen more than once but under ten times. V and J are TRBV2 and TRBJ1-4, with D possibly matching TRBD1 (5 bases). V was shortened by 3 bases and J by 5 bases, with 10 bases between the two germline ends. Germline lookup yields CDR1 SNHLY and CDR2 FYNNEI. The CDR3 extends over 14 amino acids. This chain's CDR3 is CASSDDSANEKLFF. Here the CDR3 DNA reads TGTGCCAGCAGTGACGACAGTGCCAATGAAAAACTGTTTTTT.

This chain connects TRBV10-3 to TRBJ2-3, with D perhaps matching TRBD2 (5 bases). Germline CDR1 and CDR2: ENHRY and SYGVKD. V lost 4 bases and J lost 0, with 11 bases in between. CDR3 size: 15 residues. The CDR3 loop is CAISGGWTSTDTQYF. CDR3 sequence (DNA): TGTGCCATCAGTGGAGGCTGGACTAGCACAGATACGCAGTATTTT.

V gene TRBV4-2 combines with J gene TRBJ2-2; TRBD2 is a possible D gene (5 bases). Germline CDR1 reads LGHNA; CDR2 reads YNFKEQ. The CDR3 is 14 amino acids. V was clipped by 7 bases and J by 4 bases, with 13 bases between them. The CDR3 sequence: CASNPLVTTGELFF. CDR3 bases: TGTGCCAGCAACCCACTAGTTACCACCGGGGAGCTGTTTTTT.

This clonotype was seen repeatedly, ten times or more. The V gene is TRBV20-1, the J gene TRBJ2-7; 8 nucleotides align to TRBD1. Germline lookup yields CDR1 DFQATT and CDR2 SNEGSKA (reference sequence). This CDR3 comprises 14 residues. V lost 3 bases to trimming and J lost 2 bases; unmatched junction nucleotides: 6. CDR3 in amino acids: CSASSRQGPYEQYF. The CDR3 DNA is TGCAGTGCTAGTTCCAGACAGGGGCCCTACGAGCAGTACTTC.

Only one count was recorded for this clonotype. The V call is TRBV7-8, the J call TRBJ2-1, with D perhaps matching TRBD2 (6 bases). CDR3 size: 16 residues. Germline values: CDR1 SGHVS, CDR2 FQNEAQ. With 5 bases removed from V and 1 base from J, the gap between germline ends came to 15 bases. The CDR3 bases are TGTGCCAGCAGCCTCACGGGGAGGCCTTCCTACAATGAGCAGTTCTTC. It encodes CASSLTGRPSYNEQFF.

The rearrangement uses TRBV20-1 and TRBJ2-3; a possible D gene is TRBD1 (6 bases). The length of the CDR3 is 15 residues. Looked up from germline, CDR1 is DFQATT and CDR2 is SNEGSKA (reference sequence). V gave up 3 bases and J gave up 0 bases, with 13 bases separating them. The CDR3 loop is CSARDRDTSTDTQYF. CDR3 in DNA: TGCAGTGCTAGGGACCGGGACACAAGCACAGATACGCAGTATTTT.

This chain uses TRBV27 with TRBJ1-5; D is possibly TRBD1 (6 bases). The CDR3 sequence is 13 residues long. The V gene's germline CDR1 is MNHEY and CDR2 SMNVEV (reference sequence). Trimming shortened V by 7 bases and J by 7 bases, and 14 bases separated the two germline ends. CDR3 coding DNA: TGTGCCAGCACCGGGGGCGCGCGGCAGCCCCAGCATTTT. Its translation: CASTGGARQPQHF.

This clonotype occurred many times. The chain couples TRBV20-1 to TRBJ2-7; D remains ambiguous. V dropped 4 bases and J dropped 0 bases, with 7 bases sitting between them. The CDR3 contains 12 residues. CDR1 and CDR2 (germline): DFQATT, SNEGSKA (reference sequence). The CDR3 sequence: CSATTSSYEQYF. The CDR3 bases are TGCAGTGCTACAACCAGCTCCTACGAGCAGTACTTC.

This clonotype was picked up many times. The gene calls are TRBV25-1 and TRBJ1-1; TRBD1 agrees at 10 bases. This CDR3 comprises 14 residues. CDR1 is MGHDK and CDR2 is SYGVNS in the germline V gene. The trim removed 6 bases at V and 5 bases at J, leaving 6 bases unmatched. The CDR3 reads CASSTTGGRTEAFF. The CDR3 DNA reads TGTGCCAGCAGCACGACAGGGGGCAGAACTGAAGCTTTCTTT.

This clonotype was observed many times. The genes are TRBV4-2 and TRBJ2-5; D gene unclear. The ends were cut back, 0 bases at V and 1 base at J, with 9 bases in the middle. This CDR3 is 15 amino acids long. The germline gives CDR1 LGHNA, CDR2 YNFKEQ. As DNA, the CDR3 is TGTGCCAGCAGCCAAGATTTGCAGTCCCAAGAGACCCAGTACTTC. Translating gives CASSQDLQSQETQYF.

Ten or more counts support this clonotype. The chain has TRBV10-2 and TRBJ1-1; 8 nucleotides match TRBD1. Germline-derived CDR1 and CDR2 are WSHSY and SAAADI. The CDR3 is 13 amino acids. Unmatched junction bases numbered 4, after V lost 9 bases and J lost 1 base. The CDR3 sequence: CASWTGSNTEAFF. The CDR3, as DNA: TGCGCCAGTTGGACAGGGTCGAACACTGAAGCTTTCTTT.

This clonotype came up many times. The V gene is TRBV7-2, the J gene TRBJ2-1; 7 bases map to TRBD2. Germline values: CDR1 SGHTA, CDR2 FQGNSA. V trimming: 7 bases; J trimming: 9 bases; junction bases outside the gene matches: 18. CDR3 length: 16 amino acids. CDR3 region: CASTPRRELSKAEQFF. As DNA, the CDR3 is TGTGCCAGCACCCCACGGCGGGAGCTAAGTAAGGCTGAGCAGTTCTTC.

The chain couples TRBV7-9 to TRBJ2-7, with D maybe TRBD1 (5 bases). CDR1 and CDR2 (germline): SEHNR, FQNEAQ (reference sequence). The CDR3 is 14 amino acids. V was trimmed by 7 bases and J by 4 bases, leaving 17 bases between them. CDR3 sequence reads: CASTPIGAFYEQYF. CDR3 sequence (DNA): TGTGCCAGCACTCCAATAGGGGCTTTTTACGAGCAGTACTTC.